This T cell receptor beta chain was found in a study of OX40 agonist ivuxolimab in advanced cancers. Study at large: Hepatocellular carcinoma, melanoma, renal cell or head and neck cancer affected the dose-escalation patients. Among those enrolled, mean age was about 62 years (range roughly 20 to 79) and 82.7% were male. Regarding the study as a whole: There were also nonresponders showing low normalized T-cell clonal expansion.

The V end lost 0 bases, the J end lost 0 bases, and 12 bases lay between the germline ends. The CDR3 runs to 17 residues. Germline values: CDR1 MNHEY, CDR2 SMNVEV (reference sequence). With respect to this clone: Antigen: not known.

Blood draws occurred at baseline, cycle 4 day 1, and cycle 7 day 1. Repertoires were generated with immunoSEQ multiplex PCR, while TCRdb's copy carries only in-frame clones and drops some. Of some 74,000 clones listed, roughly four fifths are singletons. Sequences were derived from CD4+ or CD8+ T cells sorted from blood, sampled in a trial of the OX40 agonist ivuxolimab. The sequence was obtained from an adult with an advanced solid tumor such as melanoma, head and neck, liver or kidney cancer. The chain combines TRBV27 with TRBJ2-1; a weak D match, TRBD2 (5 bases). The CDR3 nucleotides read TGTGCCAGCAGTTTATCTCGTCCCCGGGGCTCCTACAATGAGCAGTTCTTC. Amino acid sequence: CASSLSRPRGSYNEQFF.